This T cell receptor beta chain was identified during a study of patients and donors after allogeneic stem cell transplantation. The CDR3 runs 14 residues. CDR1 and CDR2 (germline): SNHLY, FYNNEI. Trimming removed 7 bases at V and 1 base at J, with 13 bases between. This clonotype has only a few counts. TCRdb fed the RT-PCR reads into MiXCR, producing one record per CDR3 protein. Of about 960,000 distinct CDR3 sequences listed, more than 15% are singletons. Material: blood, either unsorted or a sorted T cell fraction (not recorded which). The clonotype originates from a human donor who was either an allogeneic HSCT recipient or a stem cell or donor lymphocyte infusion donor (not recorded which). It is not recorded whose cells these are; they may come from a transplant donor. V usage is TRBV2 and J usage is TRBJ1-1; a weak D match, TRBD1 (5 bases). In DNA, the CDR3 is TGTGCCAGCACTGGGACCGCGAGGAACACTGAAGCTTTCTTT. This codes for CASTGTARNTEAFF.